The present T cell receptor (beta chain) was sequenced within a study of blood T cell repertoires in COVID-19. Background on the study: From the United States, Italy and Spain came samples of acute and convalescent COVID-19. PBMCs, B-cell-depleted T cells, or T cells were the source of the cDNA or gDNA that made up the material.

V dropped 3 bases and J dropped 3 bases, with 9 bases sitting between them. This CDR3 has 13 amino acids. CDR1 and CDR2 (germline): ENHRY, SYGVKD. Original analysis: How many nucleated cells were present was estimated from reference gene primer amplification. Libraries were prepared by immunoSEQ multiplex PCR; TCRdb keeps only in-frame clonotypes and omits some of them. The V and J calls and clone size are taken from that table; D and trimming were inferred from the DNA. The sample includes about 170,000 clones, 85% to 90% of them seen just once. The sequencing sample was made of peripheral blood. The chain couples TRBV10-3 to TRBJ2-7, with D maybe TRBD1 (6 bases). The sequence was collected from a woman aged 80 or over in a cohort sampled during active or convalescent COVID-19. CDR3 sequence (DNA): TGTGCCATCAGTGACAGGGGAGTCTACGAGCAGTACTTC. Encoded protein: CAISDRGVYEQYF.